This T cell receptor (beta chain) was retrieved from a study of T cells in Graves' hyperthyroidism and ophthalmopathy. RNA transcripts gave rise to amplified TCR beta CDR3 regions. A set of HTBI primers served as the primers for a first-round RT-PCR of the TCR CDR3. TCRdb passed the multiplex PCR reads through MiXCR, listing each CDR3 protein once. The data contain more than 300,000 distinct CDR3 sequences, 17% of them seen just once; the ten biggest clones take up approximately 30%. The CDR3 has 15 residues. The germline CDR1 and CDR2 sequences are MDHEN and SYDVKM. A remark on this clonotype: A much larger clone sits a single nucleotide away, making a read error possible.

Specimen: blood. The chain is built from TRBV28 and TRBJ1-5; 7 nucleotides align to TRBD1. This clonotype was sampled from a woman in her twenties or thirties with Graves' hyperthyroidism that later progressed to Graves' ophthalmopathy. The CDR3, as DNA: TGTGCCAGCAGTTTAGTCCAGGGGGACAATCAGCCCCGGCATTTT. Amino acid sequence: CASSLVQGDNQPRHF.